This paragraph covers one TCR beta chain sequence. The antigen remains unidentified. These data are taken from a study of post-analysis software for immune sequencing data. Looking at the study overall: Both relapsing-remitting and secondary progressive multiple sclerosis featured among the disease courses, as did progressive-relapsing multiple sclerosis. General study points: Comparison with controls showed significantly lower normalized Chao1 diversity in multiple sclerosis patients.

The authors incorporated unique molecular identifiers into the TCR beta cDNA libraries. Via MiXCR, TCRdb re-called the PCR reads, giving one row per CDR3 protein. Among about 540,000 distinct CDR3 sequences listed, around a third were seen once. The sequenced sample consisted of blood. The TCR originated in a girl under 18 with multiple sclerosis.

CDR3 residues: CASTRGQQGINYGYTF. CDR3 nucleotide sequence: TGTGCCAGCACTAGGGGACAGCAGGGGATTAACTATGGCTACACCTTC. This chain uses TRBV6-6 with TRBJ1-2, with 7 bases matching TRBD1. Germline values: CDR1 MNHNY, CDR2 SVGAGI (reference sequence). V dropped 7 bases and J dropped 1; count of bases not matched to a gene: 12. The CDR3 totals 16 residues.